This T cell receptor beta chain was identified during a study of blood T cells in healthy people across ages. The CDR3 is made up of 15 amino acids. V was trimmed by 1 base and J by 4 bases, leaving 11 bases between them. Germline values: CDR1 MNHEY, CDR2 SMNVEV (reference sequence). A second PCR of roughly 6 to 12 cycles used a sample-barcoded 5' primer and a J-beta primer mix. Each CDR3 protein gets one entry after TCRdb re-called the 5' RACE reads with MiXCR. The sample yields 1.4 million or so distinct CDR3 sequences, approximately 42% seen once. This clonotype has a single count. Its antigen remains unidentified. Notes on the study in general: Long-lived donors had more naive CD4+ cells and higher diversity than aged donors.

Sequencing was carried out using blood. The receptor's source is a woman aged 18 to 35 in good health. This rearrangement joins TRBV27 to TRBJ1-5, with D unclear. The CDR3 DNA follows: TGTGCCAGCAGTTTATTCTCACACCCTAATCAGCCCCAGCATTTT. This translates into CASSLFSHPNQPQHF.